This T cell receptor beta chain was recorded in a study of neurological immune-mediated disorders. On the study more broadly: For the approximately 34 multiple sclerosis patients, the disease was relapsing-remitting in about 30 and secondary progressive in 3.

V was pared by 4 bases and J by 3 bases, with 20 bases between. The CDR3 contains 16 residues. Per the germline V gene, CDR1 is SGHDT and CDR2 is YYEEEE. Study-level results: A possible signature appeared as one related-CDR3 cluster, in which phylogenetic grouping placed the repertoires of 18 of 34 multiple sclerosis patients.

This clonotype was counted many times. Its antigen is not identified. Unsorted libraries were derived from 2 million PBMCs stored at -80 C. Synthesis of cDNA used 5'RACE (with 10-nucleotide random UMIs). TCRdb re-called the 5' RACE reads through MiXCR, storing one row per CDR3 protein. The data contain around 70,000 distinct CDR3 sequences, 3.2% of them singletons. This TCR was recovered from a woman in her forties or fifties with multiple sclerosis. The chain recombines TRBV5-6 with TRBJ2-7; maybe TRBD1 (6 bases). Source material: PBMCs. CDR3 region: CASSLGASGPIYEQYV. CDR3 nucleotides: TGTGCCAGCAGCCTGGGGGCATCGGGACCGATCTACGAGCAGTACGTC.